These 32 T cell receptor beta chains share one sample of origin, sequenced in a study of T cell repertoires in cytomegalovirus infection. TCRdb used MiXCR to reprocess the reads, holding one entry per CDR3 protein. The sample has more than 150,000 distinct CDR3 sequences, over 15% seen once. Material: CD8+ T cells from PBMCs. These receptors were collected from a human donor in good health (CMV status not recorded). Some clones in this sample may be carry-over from other donors' samples.

This clonotype was seen more than once but under ten times. The chain joins TRBV7-8 to TRBJ2-1; D may be TRBD2 (6 bases). Trimming pared 2 bases from V and 6 bases from J, leaving 11 bases between. CDR3 length: 14 amino acids. The germline V gene has CDR1 SGHVS and CDR2 FQNEAQ. CDR3 region: CASSLIAVPNEQFF. The CDR3 region has the DNA TGTGCCAGCAGCTTAATAGCGGTCCCCAATGAGCAGTTCTTC.

The rearrangement uses TRBV7-6 and TRBJ2-7; 10 positions agree with TRBD1. From germline, CDR1 is SGHVS and CDR2 FNYEAQ. V gave up 5 bases and J gave up 2 bases; unmatched junction bases: 6. This CDR3 has 15 residues. The DNA for the CDR3 is TGTGCCAGCAGCATGGGGACAGGGGACGCCTACGAGCAGTACTTC. It encodes CASSMGTGDAYEQYF.

This chain uses TRBV5-1 with TRBJ1-1, with unresolved D. Germline V gene data show CDR1 as SGHRS and CDR2 as YFSETQ. The length of the CDR3 is 14 residues. Trimming removed 3 bases from V and 5 bases from J, with 14 bases in between. CDR3 residues: CASSSEYGMTEAFF. CDR3 nucleotides: TGCGCCAGCAGCTCGGAGTATGGGATGACTGAAGCTTTCTTT. The full variable domain, completed using reference TRBV5-1 and TRBJ1-1, is KAGVTQTPRYLIKTRGQQVTLSCSPISGHRSVSWYQQTPGQGLQFLFEYFSETQRNKGNFPGRFSGRQFSNSRSEMNVSTLELGDSALYLCASSSEYGMTEAFFGQGTRLTVV.

The table lists this clonotype with many counts. CDR3 region: CASSNRDRGVEQYF. For the CDR3, the DNA is TGTGCCAGCAGCAACCGGGACAGGGGAGTCGAGCAGTACTTC. This chain uses TRBV7-9 with TRBJ2-7; 10 positions agree with TRBD1. V shed 5 bases, J shed 6 bases, and the junction held 7 bases outside the gene matches. This CDR3 spans 14 amino acids. The germline gives CDR1 SEHNR, CDR2 FQNEAQ (reference sequence).

This clonotype was observed at least ten times. The V call is TRBV7-2, the J call TRBJ2-7; 7 bases are a match to TRBD1. V shed 2 bases, J shed 4 bases, and the junction held 8 bases outside the gene matches. This CDR3 has 15 amino acids. Germline lookup yields CDR1 SGHTA and CDR2 FQGNSA. DNA for the CDR3: TGTGCCAGCAGCTTATCCGGAGAGGGGGCGTACGAGCAGTACTTC. Encoded protein: CASSLSGEGAYEQYF.

CDR3 bases: TGTGCCATCAGCTCCGGGAGTGTGAACACTGAAGCTTTCTTT. As protein: CAISSGSVNTEAFF. The rearrangement uses TRBV10-3 and TRBJ1-1; D is uncertain. The CDR3 is 14 amino acids. CDR1 and CDR2 from the germline V gene are ENHRY and SYGVKD. Between the trimmed V and J ends, which lost 6 bases and 0 bases, there was a span of 11 bases.

A few counts support this clonotype. The chain couples TRBV19 to TRBJ2-7; TRBD1 or TRBD2 may be the D gene (5 bases each). This CDR3 contains 13 residues. Trimming pared 3 bases from V and 3 bases from J, leaving 9 bases between. Germline CDR1 LNHDA, CDR2 SQIVND (reference sequence). This CDR3 is CASSIEGYYEQYF. DNA for the CDR3: TGTGCCAGTAGTATTGAGGGGTACTACGAGCAGTACTTC.

The chain carries TRBV28 and TRBJ2-7; 7 bases are a match to TRBD2. After removal of 4 bases from V and 3 bases from J, the junction contained 6 bases not matched to a gene. The CDR3 runs 14 residues. The germline V gene has CDR1 MDHEN and CDR2 SYDVKM. CDR3 loop: CASSYPSGLYEQYF. The CDR3 DNA reads as TGTGCCAGCAGTTACCCTAGCGGCCTCTACGAGCAGTACTTC.

This clonotype was counted a few times. This rearrangement joins TRBV27 to TRBJ2-7; D might be TRBD2 (6 bases). The V end was cut by 6 bases, the J end by 1 base, with 22 bases between. This CDR3 region has 17 residues. Germline CDR1 MNHEY, CDR2 SMNVEV (reference sequence). The CDR3 is CASSQSGWGEPSYEQYF. CDR3 DNA: TGTGCCAGCAGCCAGAGCGGGTGGGGGGAGCCATCCTACGAGCAGTACTTC.

Only a few counts were recorded for this clonotype. The gene calls are TRBV4-3 and TRBJ2-7, with D perhaps TRBD1 (6 bases). CDR1 LGHNA and CDR2 YSLEER come from the germline V gene. This CDR3 contains 15 residues. Trimming removed 0 bases at V and 1 base at J, with 10 bases between. The CDR3 protein is CASSQDVTGSYEQYF. Written as DNA, the CDR3 is TGCGCCAGCAGCCAAGATGTTACAGGGTCCTACGAGCAGTACTTC.

The chain has TRBV29-1 and TRBJ2-7, with D possibly matching TRBD1 (6 bases). V dropped 4 bases and J dropped 3 bases, with 10 bases sitting between them. CDR1 and CDR2 from the germline V gene are SQVTM and ANQGSEA. This CDR3 has 12 amino acids. CDR3 sequence: CSVVGQSYEQYF. Here the CDR3 DNA reads TGCAGCGTTGTTGGACAGAGCTACGAGCAGTACTTC.

The rearrangement joins TRBV28 to TRBJ2-1; 9 nucleotides match TRBD2. CDR3 length equals 18 residues. V was pared by 2 bases and J by 1 base, with 9 bases of the junction left unmatched. Looked up from germline, CDR1 is MDHEN and CDR2 is SYDVKM. As DNA, the CDR3 is TGTGCCAGCAGTTTAGTGGTAGTTAGCGGGAGTTCCTACAATGAGCAGTTCTTC. Protein sequence: CASSLVVVSGSSYNEQFF. Using reference TRBV28 and TRBJ2-1 for the parts outside the CDR3, the full variable domain is DVKVTQSSRYLVKRTGEKVFLECVQDMDHENMFWYRQDPGLGLRLIYFSYDVKMKEKGDIPEGYSVSREKKERFSLILESASTNQTSMYLCASSLVVVSGSSYNEQFFGPGTRLTVL.

This clonotype showed up just a few times. As DNA, the CDR3 is TGTGCCAGCAGCTCCGGGACAGGGTTAAGAAACAATGAGCAGTTCTTC. This gives the protein CASSSGTGLRNNEQFF. The chain combines TRBV7-2 with TRBJ2-1; 9 bases align to TRBD1. This CDR3 spans 16 amino acids. The J segment lost 5 bases and the V segment lost 4 bases, leaving 9 bases of the junction unmatched. Germline values: CDR1 SGHTA, CDR2 FQGNSA.

This clonotype was seen at least ten times. CDR3 sequence (DNA): TGCAGTGCTACTCCGGGACAGAAATGGGTCACTGAAGCTTTCTTT. As protein: CSATPGQKWVTEAFF. The chain uses TRBV20-1 and TRBJ1-1, with 7 bases that match TRBD1. The CDR3 has 15 residues. The J segment lost 4 bases and the V segment lost 4 bases, leaving 12 bases of the junction unmatched. Germline loops: CDR1 DFQATT, CDR2 SNEGSKA (reference sequence).

This clonotype showed up just a few times. The J gene is TRBJ2-7, the V gene TRBV27; D may correspond to TRBD1 or TRBD2 (5 bases each). The CDR3 consists of 14 residues. Germline CDR1 reads MNHEY; CDR2 reads SMNVEV (reference sequence). V was cut by 3 bases and J by 5 bases, with 14 bases left in between. The CDR3 protein is CASSFGALAHEQYF. Here the CDR3 DNA reads TGTGCCAGCAGTTTCGGGGCGCTAGCCCACGAGCAGTACTTC.

This clonotype was counted a few times. This sequence joins TRBV7-2 and TRBJ2-1; a possible D gene is TRBD2 (5 bases). V lost 3 bases and J 0 bases, leaving 12 bases between the germline ends. The CDR3 is 16 residues long. CDR1 SGHTA and CDR2 FQGNSA come from the germline V gene. The CDR3 DNA reads as TGTGCCAGCAGCTTGGGCGGGTATAGCTCCTACAATGAGCAGTTCTTC. The encoded protein is CASSLGGYSSYNEQFF.

The chain recombines TRBV6-1 with TRBJ1-1, with D possibly matching TRBD1 (5 bases). The V gene lost 6 bases and the J gene lost 1 base, with 12 bases spanning the gap. This CDR3 is 14 amino acids long. CDR1 MNHNS and CDR2 SASEGT come from the germline V gene. The CDR3 sequence: CASRVLGGNTEAFF. The CDR3 coding sequence is TGTGCCAGCAGGGTTCTCGGGGGGAACACTGAAGCTTTCTTT.

This clonotype appeared a few times. The chain combines TRBV7-9 with TRBJ1-1, with TRBD1 matching 9 bases. In germline, CDR1 is SEHNR, CDR2 FQNEAQ (reference sequence). The CDR3 is 15 amino acids. V lost 4 bases and J lost 6; bases outside the gene matches: 9. The CDR3 nucleotides are TGTGCCAGCAGCTCATCGTTGACAGGGGGTGCTGAAGCTTTCTTT. Encoded protein: CASSSSLTGGAEAFF.

This clonotype has ten or more counts. The V call is TRBV7-8, the J call TRBJ2-1, with 8 nucleotides matching TRBD1. V dropped 1 base and J dropped 4; count of bases not matched to a gene: 6. Looked up from germline, CDR1 is SGHVS and CDR2 is FQNEAQ. This CDR3 is 16 amino acids long. CDR3 in DNA: TGTGCCAGCAGCTTAGGTCCAGGGGGCGGTTACAATGAGCAGTTCTTC. Translation gives CASSLGPGGGYNEQFF.

This sequence joins TRBV7-9 and TRBJ2-5; TRBD2 aligns across 9 bases. Germline V gene data show CDR1 as SEHNR and CDR2 as FQNEAQ (reference sequence). This CDR3 contains 20 residues. After removal of 8 bases from V and 2 bases from J, the junction contained 24 bases not matched to a gene. CDR3 DNA: TGTGCCAGCCAAGAACTTATCGGGGAGGGGCTAGCGGGGATTCAAGAGACCCAGTACTTC. It yields the protein CASQELIGEGLAGIQETQYF.

This clonotype was counted ten times or more. This sequence joins TRBV7-2 and TRBJ2-7; D is undetermined. Between the trimmed V and J ends, which lost 5 bases and 7 bases, there was a span of 18 bases. Germline V gene data show CDR1 as SGHTA and CDR2 as FQGNSA. The CDR3 is 14 amino acids. CDR3 DNA: TGTGCCAGCAGCCATTTGTCGACCGAGAGAGAGCAGTACTTC. Its translation: CASSHLSTEREQYF.

The V gene is TRBV27, the J gene TRBJ2-1; 8 bases are a match to TRBD2. With V trimmed by 5 bases and J by 5 bases, 14 bases remained unmatched. The CDR3 sequence is 17 residues long. Germline assignment: CDR1 MNHEY and CDR2 SMNVEV (reference sequence). CDR3 loop: CASSPSWGAGVNNEQFF. For the CDR3, the DNA is TGTGCCAGCAGTCCATCTTGGGGAGCGGGGGTAAACAATGAGCAGTTCTTC.

V usage is TRBV6-5 and J usage is TRBJ2-7; the match to TRBD1 covers 10 bases. J was trimmed by 3 bases and V by 7 bases; bases with no gene match: 3. CDR3 length: 13 amino acids. Per germline, CDR1 MNHEY and CDR2 SVGAGI. The CDR3: CASTRTGGYEQYF. The DNA of the CDR3 is TGTGCCAGCACCAGGACAGGGGGCTACGAGCAGTACTTC.

V and J are TRBV6-1 and TRBJ1-2; D is uncertain. The CDR3 totals 13 residues. Trimming removed 6 bases at V and 1 base at J, with 9 bases between. The germline V gene encodes CDR1 MNHNS and CDR2 SASEGT. CDR3 in amino acids: CASSSGYNYGYTF. The DNA for the CDR3 is TGTGCCAGCAGCTCGGGATATAACTATGGCTACACCTTC.

The rearrangement uses TRBV12-3 or TRBV12-4 and TRBJ2-5, with TRBD2 matching 11 bases. J was trimmed by 5 bases and V by 6 bases; bases with no gene match: 8. The CDR3 has 15 amino acids. The chain's CDR3 is CASRFSGGAKETQYF. CDR3 DNA: TGTGCCAGCAGATTTAGCGGGGGGGCGAAGGAGACCCAGTACTTC.

This clonotype was seen a few times. The chain has TRBV20-1 and TRBJ2-1, with D maybe TRBD1 (6 bases). The CDR3 spans 19 residues. The germline V and J ends were trimmed by 6 bases and 5 bases, with 32 bases remaining between them. The V gene's germline CDR1 is DFQATT and CDR2 SNEGSKA (reference sequence). The CDR3 loop reads CSASKDSVQRFEFNNEQFF. In nucleotides, the CDR3 is TGCAGTGCGTCAAAGGACAGTGTCCAAAGATTTGAGTTCAACAATGAGCAGTTCTTC.

This clonotype was detected a few times. The CDR3 end shows no conserved phenylalanine or tryptophan, and so a read error is likely. Because the CDR3's place on the DNA is in doubt, the DNA is left out and the CDR3 is given as listed by TCRdb. The chain recombines TRBV2 with TRBJ2-1; no check of the table's D call, TRBD1, against the DNA was made. The CDR3 adds up to 10 amino acids, both ends counted. Germline V gene lookup returns CDR1 SNHLY and CDR2 FYNNEI. CDR3 loop: CAGSRGLVSL.

This clonotype was picked up many times. The J gene is TRBJ2-1, the V gene TRBV7-8; 8 bases line up with TRBD2. CDR3 size: 16 residues. V lost 6 bases and J lost 3; bases outside the gene matches: 10. CDR1 and CDR2 from the germline V gene are SGHVS and FQNEAQ. The CDR3, as DNA: TGTGCCAGCAGACCCGCGCAGCGGGGGTTCTACAATGAGCAGTTCTTC. Translated: CASRPAQRGFYNEQFF.

The rearrangement uses TRBV20-1 and TRBJ2-2, with 11 positions matching TRBD2. Losses at the gene ends were 0 bases for V and 6 bases for J; bases not matched to a gene: 6. The germline gives CDR1 DFQATT, CDR2 SNEGSKA (reference sequence). The CDR3 is 16 amino acids. The CDR3 loop reads CSARDLLAGDSGELFF. As DNA, the CDR3 is TGCAGTGCTAGAGATCTACTAGCGGGGGACTCCGGGGAGCTGTTTTTT.

In its sample, this clonotype was seen a few times. This rearrangement joins TRBV25-1 to TRBJ2-6; 7 positions match TRBD1. CDR1 and CDR2 (germline): MGHDK, SYGVNS. The junction had 15 bases not matched to a gene; V was cut back by 0 bases and J by 4 bases. CDR3 length equals 20 residues. The CDR3: CASSEYLVGQNALGANVLTF. For the CDR3, the DNA is TGTGCCAGCAGTGAATATCTTGTGGGACAGAATGCTTTAGGGGCCAACGTCCTGACTTTC.

This chain links TRBV7-2 with TRBJ1-1; 7 bases agree with TRBD1. The CDR3 has 14 residues. V shed 4 bases and J 6 bases; nucleotides not matched to a gene: 8. The germline CDR1 and CDR2 sequences are SGHTA and FQGNSA. CDR3 in amino acids: CASSSLLTGSEAFF. The CDR3 DNA is TGTGCCAGCAGCTCCCTCCTGACAGGGTCTGAAGCTTTCTTT.

This clonotype has at least ten counts. The J gene is TRBJ2-1, the V gene TRBV28; the match to TRBD1 covers 9 bases. CDR3 size: 15 residues. Looked up from germline, CDR1 is MDHEN and CDR2 is SYDVKM. After removal of 5 bases from V and 4 bases from J, the junction contained 6 bases not matched to a gene. CDR3 region: CASSPSTGGYNEQFF. Here the CDR3 DNA reads TGTGCCAGCAGTCCCTCGACAGGGGGATACAATGAGCAGTTCTTC.